This TCR beta chain originates from a study of T cells in localized non-small cell lung cancer. Overall study results and limits: Detection in adjacent lung was observed for a median roughly 62 of the top 100 tumor clones. Among the tissues sampled, uninvolved adjacent lung had the highest T cell clonality, above tumor.

The CDR3 is 14 amino acids. The ends were cut back, 0 bases at V and 8 bases at J, with 11 bases in the middle. From germline, CDR1 is SGHDN and CDR2 FVKESK. TCRdb's table, derived via immunoSEQ multiplex PCR, lists solely in-frame clones and lacks some. The sample has fewer than 20,000 clones, approximately 82% seen once. Points on this clone: The antigen remains undetermined.

The source of this sequence is a male donor older than 55 with stage III lung adenocarcinoma. The source was peripheral blood, collected before any cancer treatment. The V and J genes are TRBV14 and TRBJ2-1; no firm D call. The DNA of the CDR3 is TGTGCCAGCAGCCAAGAAAGACCCATCGATGAGCAGTTCTTC. This encodes CASSQERPIDEQFF.